This section outlines one T cell receptor beta chain sequence together with its context. The antigen is unknown. CDR3 regions were amplified by Arm-PCR using iRepertoire HTBI primers to build TCR beta libraries. MiXCR, applied by TCRdb to the multiplex PCR reads, yields one record per CDR3 protein. This table holds approximately 400,000 distinct CDR3 sequences, roughly 23% found once. These data originate in a study of regulatory T cells in long-lasting Graves disease. Study-wide background: Patients with persistent Graves' disease had over 5 years of antithyroid drugs and persistent TSH receptor antibodies. Study-wide points: Because few samples were included, accuracy may have been lower. There were preferences for TRBV28, TRBJ1-2 and TRBJ2-5 in persistent disease.

Germline V gives CDR1 MNHEY, CDR2 SMNVEV (reference sequence). The V and J ends lost 4 bases and 3 bases respectively, with 19 bases between them. This CDR3 comprises 17 residues. Time point described: persistent/refractory GD, antithyroid drugs over 5 years with positive TRAb. PBMC-extracted RNA yielded the TCR library. The authors diagnosed Graves' disease using American Thyroid Association guidelines. Sequencing was performed on peripheral blood mononuclear cells (PBMCs), taken when the disease was refractory, from a patient treated with antithyroid drugs. This TCR came from a woman aged 40 to 49 with Graves disease. V is TRBV27 and J is TRBJ2-1; D call uncertain. This chain's CDR3 is CASSSNLRTRVYNEQFF. The CDR3, as DNA: TGTGCCAGCAGTTCTAATCTTAGGACCCGGGTCTACAATGAGCAGTTCTTC.